One sample yielded the 4 T cell receptor beta chains listed below, sequenced in a study of vaccination and CD4 T cells after COVID-19. Noted treatment: approximately nine-day PBMC culture with coronavirus spike peptide pools or control peptides (ViraFEST assay). Once obtained from cultured CD4+ T cells, the DNA was sequenced using the Oncomine TCR Beta short-read assay. One entry per CDR3 protein results from TCRdb running MiXCR on the PCR reads. The table records over 10,000 distinct CDR3 sequences, 56% of them present only once. The antigens for these receptors are not known. The specimen was CD4+ T cells from blood, cultured in vitro. The receptors derive from a human donor who had recovered from COVID-19.

This clonotype was observed a handful of times. CDR3 nucleotide sequence: TGCAGTGCCAGACCAGAGGGGCTAGCGGGAGGGTGGGCGGACGAGCAGTACTTC. Amino acids: CSARPEGLAGGWADEQYF. The chain recombines TRBV20-1 with TRBJ2-7, with 12 nucleotides matching TRBD2. Germline-derived CDR1 and CDR2 are DFQATT and SNEGSKA (reference sequence). Trimming removed 6 bases from V and 5 bases from J; junction bases left unmatched: 20. The CDR3 is 18 residues long.

This rearrangement joins TRBV12-3 or TRBV12-4 to TRBJ2-7; weak D call: TRBD2 (6 bases). V dropped 1 base and J dropped 5 bases, with 12 bases sitting between them. The CDR3 sequence is 14 residues long. The CDR3 bases are TGTGCCAGCAGTTTAGGGGCGGGATCCAACGAGCAGTACTTC. It translates to CASSLGAGSNEQYF.

The rearrangement links TRBV28 to TRBJ2-1, with D possibly being TRBD1 (6 bases). CDR3 length: 17 residues. Trimming took 7 bases from V and 0 from J, leaving 19 bases between them. Per germline, CDR1 MDHEN and CDR2 SYDVKM. This CDR3 is CASTPPQGRPSYNEQFF. The CDR3 bases are TGTGCCAGCACCCCTCCTCAGGGGCGGCCCTCCTACAATGAGCAGTTCTTC.

The chain recombines TRBV20-1 with TRBJ2-2, with a tentative D call TRBD1 (5 bases). The CDR3 has 14 residues. Germline V gene sequence: CDR1 DFQATT, CDR2 SNEGSKA (reference sequence). The V and J ends lost 5 bases and 0 bases respectively, with 10 bases between them. CDR3 sequence reads: CSARDRPNTGELFF. As DNA, the CDR3 is TGCAGTGCTCGCGACAGACCGAACACCGGGGAGCTGTTTTTT.